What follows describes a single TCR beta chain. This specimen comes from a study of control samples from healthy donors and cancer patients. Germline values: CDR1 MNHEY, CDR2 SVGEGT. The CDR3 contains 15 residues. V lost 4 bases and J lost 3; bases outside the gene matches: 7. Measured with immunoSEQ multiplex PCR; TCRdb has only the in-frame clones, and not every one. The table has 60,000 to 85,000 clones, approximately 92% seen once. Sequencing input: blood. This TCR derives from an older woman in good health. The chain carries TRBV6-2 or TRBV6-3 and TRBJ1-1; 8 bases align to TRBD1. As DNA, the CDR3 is TGTGCCAGCAGTTCAGGGGGCGCGGGGGACACTGAAGCTTTCTTT. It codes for CASSSGGAGDTEAFF.